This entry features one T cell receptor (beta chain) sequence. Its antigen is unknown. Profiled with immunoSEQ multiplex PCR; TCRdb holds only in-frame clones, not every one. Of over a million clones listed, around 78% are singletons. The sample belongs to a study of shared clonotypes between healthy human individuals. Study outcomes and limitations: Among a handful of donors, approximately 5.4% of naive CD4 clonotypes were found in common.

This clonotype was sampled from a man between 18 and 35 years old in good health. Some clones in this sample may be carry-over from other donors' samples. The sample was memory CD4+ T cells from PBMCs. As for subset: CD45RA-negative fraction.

In nucleotides, the CDR3 is TGTGCCAGCAGCTTTCCCCAGGGGAATCGGCGCGAGCAGTACTTC. This sequence encodes CASSFPQGNRREQYF. The chain joins TRBV5-4 to TRBJ2-7; tentatively, D is TRBD1 (6 bases). This CDR3 has 15 residues. Germline CDR1 reads SGHNT; CDR2 reads YYREEE (reference sequence). Trimming cost V 2 bases and J 6 bases, with 18 bases left between them.